This T cell receptor beta chain emerged from a study of CD8 T cells in ankylosing spondylitis. Concerning this clonotype itself: Its specificity is unknown.

The CDR3 length is 15 residues. Germline-derived CDR1 and CDR2 are SNHLY and FYNNEI. V lost 2 bases to trimming and J lost 4 bases, with 12 bases between them. Findings and limits, study-wide: Apparently characteristic of ankylosing spondylitis blood was a TCR beta motif (eight highly homologous variants). Both synovial fluid and blood in reactive arthritis had previously been reported to carry some motif variants.

Libraries for TCR beta were made by quantitative 5'-RACE with molecular barcodes. Using its own MiXCR run on the 5' RACE reads, TCRdb lists one record per CDR3 protein. The sample consists of 240,000 or so distinct CDR3 sequences, 9.5% to 12% of them appearing once. The material sequenced was blood, either unsorted or a sorted T cell fraction (not recorded which). The V gene is TRBV2, the J gene TRBJ2-1; the D gene is possibly TRBD1 (6 bases). The TCR originated in a male donor with ankylosing spondylitis or in good health (not recorded which). DNA for the CDR3: TGTGCCAGCAGTGAATCGGGAACAGGGTACAATGAGCAGTTCTTC. This gives the protein CASSESGTGYNEQFF.